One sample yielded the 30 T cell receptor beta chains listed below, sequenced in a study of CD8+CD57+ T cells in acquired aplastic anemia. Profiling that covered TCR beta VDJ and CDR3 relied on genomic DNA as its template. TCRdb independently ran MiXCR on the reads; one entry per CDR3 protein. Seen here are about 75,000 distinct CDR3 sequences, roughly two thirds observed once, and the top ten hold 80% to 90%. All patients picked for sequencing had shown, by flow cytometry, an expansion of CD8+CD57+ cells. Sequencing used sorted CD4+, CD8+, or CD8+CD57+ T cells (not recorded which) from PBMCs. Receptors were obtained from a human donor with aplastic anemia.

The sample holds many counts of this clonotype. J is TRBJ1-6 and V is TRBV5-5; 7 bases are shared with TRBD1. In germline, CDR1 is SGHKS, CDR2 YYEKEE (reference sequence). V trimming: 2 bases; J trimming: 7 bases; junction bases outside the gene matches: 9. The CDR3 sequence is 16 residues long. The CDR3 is CASSFPGQPSNSPLHF. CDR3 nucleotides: TGTGCCAGCAGCTTTCCGGGACAGCCGTCAAATTCACCCCTCCACTTT.

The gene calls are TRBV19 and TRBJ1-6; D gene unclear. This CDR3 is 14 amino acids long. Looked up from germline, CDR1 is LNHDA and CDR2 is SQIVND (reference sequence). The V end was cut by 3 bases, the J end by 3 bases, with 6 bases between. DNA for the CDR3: TGTGCCAGTAGTATGTGGAGCTATAATTCACCCCTCCACTTT. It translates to CASSMWSYNSPLHF.

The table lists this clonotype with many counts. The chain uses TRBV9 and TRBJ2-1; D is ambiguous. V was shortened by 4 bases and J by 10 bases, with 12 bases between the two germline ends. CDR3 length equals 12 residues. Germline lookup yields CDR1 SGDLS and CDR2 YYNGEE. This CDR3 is CASSSGWSEQFF. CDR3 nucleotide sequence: TGTGCCAGCAGCTCCGGGTGGTCCGAGCAGTTCTTC.

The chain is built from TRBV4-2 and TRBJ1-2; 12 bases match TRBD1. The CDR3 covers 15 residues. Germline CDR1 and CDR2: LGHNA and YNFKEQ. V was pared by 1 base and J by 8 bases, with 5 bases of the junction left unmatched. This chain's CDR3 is CASSQAGTGGGGYTF. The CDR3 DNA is TGTGCCAGCAGCCAAGCAGGGACAGGGGGCGGGGGCTACACCTTC.

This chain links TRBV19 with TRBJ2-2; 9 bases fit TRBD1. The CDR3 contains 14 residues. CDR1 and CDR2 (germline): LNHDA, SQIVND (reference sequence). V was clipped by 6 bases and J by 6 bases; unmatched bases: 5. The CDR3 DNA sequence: TGTGCCAGTAGCCGGGACAGGGAGGCCGGGGAGCTGTTTTTT. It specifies CASSRDREAGELFF.

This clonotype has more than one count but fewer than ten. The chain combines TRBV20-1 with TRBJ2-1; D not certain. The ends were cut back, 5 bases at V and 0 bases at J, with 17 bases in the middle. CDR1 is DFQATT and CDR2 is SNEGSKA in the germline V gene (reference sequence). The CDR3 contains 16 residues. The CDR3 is CSAGTYFDSSYNEQFF. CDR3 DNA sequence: TGCAGTGCTGGAACTTACTTCGATAGCTCCTACAATGAGCAGTTCTTC.

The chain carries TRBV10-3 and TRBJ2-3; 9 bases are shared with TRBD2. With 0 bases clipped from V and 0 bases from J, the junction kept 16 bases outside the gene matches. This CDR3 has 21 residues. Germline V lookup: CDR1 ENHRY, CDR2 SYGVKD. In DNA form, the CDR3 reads TGTGCCATCAGTGAGTCGGTAGCGGTAGCGGGGGAGCTTCCCAGCACAGATACGCAGTATTTT. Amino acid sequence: CAISESVAVAGELPSTDTQYF.

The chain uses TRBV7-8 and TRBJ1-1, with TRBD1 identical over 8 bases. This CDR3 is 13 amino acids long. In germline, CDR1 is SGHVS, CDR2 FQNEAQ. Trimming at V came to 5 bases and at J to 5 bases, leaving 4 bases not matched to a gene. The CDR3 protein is CASSKQGGTEAFF. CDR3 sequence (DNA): TGTGCCAGCAGCAAACAGGGGGGGACTGAAGCTTTCTTT. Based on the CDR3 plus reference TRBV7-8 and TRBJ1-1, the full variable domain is GAGVSQSPRYKVAKRGQDVALRCDPISGHVSLFWYQQALGQGPEFLTYFQNEAQLDKSGLPSDRFFAERPEGSVSTLKIQRTQQEDSAVYLCASSKQGGTEAFFGQGTRLTVV.

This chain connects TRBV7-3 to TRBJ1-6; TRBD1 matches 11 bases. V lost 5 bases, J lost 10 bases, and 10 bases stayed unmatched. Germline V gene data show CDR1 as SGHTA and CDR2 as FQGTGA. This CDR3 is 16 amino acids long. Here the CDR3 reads CASSLPGGQGGSPLHF. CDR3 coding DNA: TGTGCCAGCAGCCTACCCGGGGGACAGGGGGGATCACCCCTCCACTTT.

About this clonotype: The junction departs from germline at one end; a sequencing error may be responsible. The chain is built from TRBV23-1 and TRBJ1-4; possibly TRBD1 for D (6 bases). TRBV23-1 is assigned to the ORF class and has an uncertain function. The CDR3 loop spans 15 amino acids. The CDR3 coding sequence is TGTGCCAGCAGTCAGAGGGGGACCGAAAATGAAAAACTGTTTTTT. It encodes CASSQRGTENEKLFF.

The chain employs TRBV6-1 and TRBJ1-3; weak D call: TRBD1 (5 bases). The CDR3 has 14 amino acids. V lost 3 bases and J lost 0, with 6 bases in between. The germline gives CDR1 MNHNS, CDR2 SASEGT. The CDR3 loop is CASSDGASGNTIYF. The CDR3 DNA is TGTGCCAGCAGTGACGGGGCCTCTGGAAACACCATATATTTT.

The CDR3 coding sequence is TGTGCCACCAGTCGGACAGGGTCGGGGCATGAGCAGTTCTTC. Residues: CATSRTGSGHEQFF. The chain uses TRBV24-1 and TRBJ2-1; 8 positions match TRBD1. Germline assignment: CDR1 KGHDR and CDR2 SFDVKD. J gave up 8 bases and V 6 bases, and 8 bases lay outside the gene matches. The CDR3 loop spans 14 amino acids.

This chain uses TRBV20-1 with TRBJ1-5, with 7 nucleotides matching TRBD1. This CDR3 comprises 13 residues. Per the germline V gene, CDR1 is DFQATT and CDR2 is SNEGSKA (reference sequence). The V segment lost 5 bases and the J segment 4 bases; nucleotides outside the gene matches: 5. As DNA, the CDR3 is TGCAGTGCTCCTCGGGACAGTAATCAGCCCCAGCATTTT. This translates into CSAPRDSNQPQHF.

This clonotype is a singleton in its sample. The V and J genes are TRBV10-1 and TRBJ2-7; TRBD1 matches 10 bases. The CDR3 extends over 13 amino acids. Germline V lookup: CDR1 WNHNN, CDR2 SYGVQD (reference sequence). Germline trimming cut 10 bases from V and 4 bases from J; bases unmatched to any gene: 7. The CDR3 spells CATNQGQGYEQYF. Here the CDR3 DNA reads TGCGCCACTAACCAGGGACAGGGGTACGAGCAGTACTTC.

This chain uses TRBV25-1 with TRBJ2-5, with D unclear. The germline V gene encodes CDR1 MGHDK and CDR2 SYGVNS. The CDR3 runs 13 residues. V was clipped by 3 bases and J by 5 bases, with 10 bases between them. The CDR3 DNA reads TGTGCCAGCAGTGACCGTGTATGGGAGACCCAGTACTTC. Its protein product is CASSDRVWETQYF.

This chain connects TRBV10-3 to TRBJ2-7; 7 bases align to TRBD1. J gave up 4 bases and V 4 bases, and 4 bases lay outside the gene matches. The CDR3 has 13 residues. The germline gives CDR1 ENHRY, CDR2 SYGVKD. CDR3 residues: CAISGQGDYEQYF. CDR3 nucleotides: TGTGCCATCAGTGGGCAGGGGGATTACGAGCAGTACTTC.

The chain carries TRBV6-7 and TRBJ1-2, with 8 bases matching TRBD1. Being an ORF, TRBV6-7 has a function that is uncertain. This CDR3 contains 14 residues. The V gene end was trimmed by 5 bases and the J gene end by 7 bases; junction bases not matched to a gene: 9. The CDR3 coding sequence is TGTGCCAGCAGTCCTTTAGGACAGGGCGGTGGCTACACCTTC. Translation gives CASSPLGQGGGYTF.

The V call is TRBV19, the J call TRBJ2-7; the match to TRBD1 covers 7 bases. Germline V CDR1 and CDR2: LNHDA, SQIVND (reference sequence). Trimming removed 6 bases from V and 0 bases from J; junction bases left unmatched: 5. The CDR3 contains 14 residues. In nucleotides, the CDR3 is TGTGCCAGTAGCCGACAGGGTAGCTCCTACGAGCAGTACTTC. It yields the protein CASSRQGSSYEQYF.

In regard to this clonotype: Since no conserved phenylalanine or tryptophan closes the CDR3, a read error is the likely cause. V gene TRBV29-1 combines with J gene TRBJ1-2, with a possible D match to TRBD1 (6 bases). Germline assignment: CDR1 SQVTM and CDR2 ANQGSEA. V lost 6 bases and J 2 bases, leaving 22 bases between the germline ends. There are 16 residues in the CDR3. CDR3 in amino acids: CSVTPQGGTRNYGYTS. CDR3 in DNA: TGCAGCGTAACCCCACAGGGCGGGACACGCAACTATGGCTACACCTCC.

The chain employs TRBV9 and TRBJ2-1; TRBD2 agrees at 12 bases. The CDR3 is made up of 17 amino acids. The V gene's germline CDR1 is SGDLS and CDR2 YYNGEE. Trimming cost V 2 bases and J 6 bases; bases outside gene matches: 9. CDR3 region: CASSVDRTSGALNEQFF. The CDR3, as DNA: TGTGCCAGCAGCGTTGATCGGACTAGCGGGGCACTCAATGAGCAGTTCTTC.

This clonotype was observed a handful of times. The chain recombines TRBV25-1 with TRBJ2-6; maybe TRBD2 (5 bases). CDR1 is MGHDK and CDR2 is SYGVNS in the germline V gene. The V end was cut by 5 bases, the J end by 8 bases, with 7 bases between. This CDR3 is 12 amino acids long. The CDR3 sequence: CASSSGTNVLTF. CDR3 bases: TGTGCCAGCAGTTCGGGGACCAACGTCCTGACTTTC.

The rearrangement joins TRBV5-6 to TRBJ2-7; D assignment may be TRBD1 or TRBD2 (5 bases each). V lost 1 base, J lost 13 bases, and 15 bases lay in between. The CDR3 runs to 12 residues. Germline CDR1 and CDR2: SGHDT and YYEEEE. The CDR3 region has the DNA TGTGCCAGCAGCTTGTATCGGGACCAGTTCTACTTC. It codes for CASSLYRDQFYF.

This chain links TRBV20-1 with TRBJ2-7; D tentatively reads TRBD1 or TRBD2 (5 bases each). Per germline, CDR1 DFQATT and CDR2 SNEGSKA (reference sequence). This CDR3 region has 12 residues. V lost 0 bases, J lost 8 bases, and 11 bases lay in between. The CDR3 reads CSAREWDAKQYF. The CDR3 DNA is TGCAGTGCTAGAGAGTGGGACGCAAAGCAGTACTTC.

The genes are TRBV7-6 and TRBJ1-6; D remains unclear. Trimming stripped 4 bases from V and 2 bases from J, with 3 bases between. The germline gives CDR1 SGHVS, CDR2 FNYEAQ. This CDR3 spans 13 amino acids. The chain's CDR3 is CASSSAYNSPLHF. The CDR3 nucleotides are TGTGCCAGCAGCTCGGCCTATAATTCACCCCTCCACTTT.

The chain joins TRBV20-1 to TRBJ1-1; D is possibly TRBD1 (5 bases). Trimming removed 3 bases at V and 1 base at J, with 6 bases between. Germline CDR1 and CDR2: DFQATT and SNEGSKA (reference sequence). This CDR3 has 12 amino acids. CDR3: CSARGGNTEAFF. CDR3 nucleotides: TGCAGTGCTAGGGGGGGGAACACTGAAGCTTTCTTT.

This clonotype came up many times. In nucleotides, the CDR3 is TGCAGTGCTAGAGCCCCTAAGGACCCCTACAATGAGCAGTTCTTC. It specifies CSARAPKDPYNEQFF. The chain joins TRBV20-1 to TRBJ2-1; D not resolved. V was shortened by 1 base and J by 2 bases, with 12 bases between the two germline ends. This CDR3 has 15 amino acids. CDR1 DFQATT and CDR2 SNEGSKA come from the germline V gene (reference sequence).

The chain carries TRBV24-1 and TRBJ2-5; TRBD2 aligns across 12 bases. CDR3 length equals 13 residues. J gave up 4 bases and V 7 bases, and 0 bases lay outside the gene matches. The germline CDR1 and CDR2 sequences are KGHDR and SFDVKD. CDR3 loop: CATRLAGGETQYF. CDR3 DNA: TGTGCCACCAGACTAGCGGGGGGAGAGACCCAGTACTTC.

CDR3 loop: CAISVGTGPPEETQYF. For the CDR3, the DNA is TGTGCCATCAGTGTGGGGACAGGGCCGCCGGAGGAGACCCAGTACTTC. The V and J genes are TRBV10-3 and TRBJ2-5; 9 positions agree with TRBD1. V was clipped by 4 bases and J by 5 bases; unmatched bases: 11. CDR1 and CDR2 (germline): ENHRY, SYGVKD. The CDR3 is 16 residues long.

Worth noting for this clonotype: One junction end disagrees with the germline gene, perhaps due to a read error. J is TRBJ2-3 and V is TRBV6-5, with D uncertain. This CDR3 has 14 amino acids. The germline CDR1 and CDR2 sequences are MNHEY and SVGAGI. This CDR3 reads CASSDSTSTDTQYF. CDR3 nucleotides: TGTGCCAGCAGTGACTCGACTAGCACAGATACGCAGTATTTT.

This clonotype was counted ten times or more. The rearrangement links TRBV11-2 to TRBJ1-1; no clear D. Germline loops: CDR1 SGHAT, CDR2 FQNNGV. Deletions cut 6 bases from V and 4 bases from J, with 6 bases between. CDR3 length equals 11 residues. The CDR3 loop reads CASSPFTEAFF. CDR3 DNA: TGTGCCAGCAGTCCGTTCACTGAAGCTTTCTTT.